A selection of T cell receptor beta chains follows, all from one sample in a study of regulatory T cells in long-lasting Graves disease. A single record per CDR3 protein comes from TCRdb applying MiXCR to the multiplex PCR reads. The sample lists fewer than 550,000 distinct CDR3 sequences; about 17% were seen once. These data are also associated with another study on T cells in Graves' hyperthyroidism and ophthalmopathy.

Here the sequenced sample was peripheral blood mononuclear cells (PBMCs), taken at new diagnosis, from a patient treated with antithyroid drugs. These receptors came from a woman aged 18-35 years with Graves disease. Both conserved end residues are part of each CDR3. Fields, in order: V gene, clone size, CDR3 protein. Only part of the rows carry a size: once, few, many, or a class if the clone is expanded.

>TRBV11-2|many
CASSFLAGGIQETQYF
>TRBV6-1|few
CASRSTGSGYEQYF
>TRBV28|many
CASTHGGNINSPLHF
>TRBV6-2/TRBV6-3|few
CASSYSRGRGSYNEQFF
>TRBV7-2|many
CASSTSGRTGDTQYF
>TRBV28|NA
CASCPGGGPVSGYTF
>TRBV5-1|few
CASKKSLEGVNIQYF
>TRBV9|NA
CASSSFGDRGFRNEKLFF
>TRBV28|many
CASTRGGLAGGYEQYF
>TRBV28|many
CASSPPWTGRGDTQYF
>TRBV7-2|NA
CASREMGPSGSVDEQYF
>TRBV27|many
CASSLPGRRYEQYF
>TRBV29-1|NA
CSVRTGSSGEQYF
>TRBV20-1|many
CSARATGGLSEQYF
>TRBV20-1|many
CSARSSTGLYGYTF
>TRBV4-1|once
CASSQVGTTYGYTF
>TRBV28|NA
CASSYREGVGDEQFF
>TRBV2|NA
CASSATSEQFF
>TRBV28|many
CASSSSGTAYNEQFF
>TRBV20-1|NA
CSAQGLYNEQYF
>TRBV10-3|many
CAIKTRSTDTQYF
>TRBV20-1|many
CSASSASSYEQYF
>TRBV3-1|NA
CASSRAGTVSYEQYF
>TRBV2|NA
CASSEGQFTEAFF
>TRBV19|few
CASSPGTGSKNIQYF
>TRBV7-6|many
CASSPRQGPHYEQYF
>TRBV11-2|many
CASSTGTAGEQYF